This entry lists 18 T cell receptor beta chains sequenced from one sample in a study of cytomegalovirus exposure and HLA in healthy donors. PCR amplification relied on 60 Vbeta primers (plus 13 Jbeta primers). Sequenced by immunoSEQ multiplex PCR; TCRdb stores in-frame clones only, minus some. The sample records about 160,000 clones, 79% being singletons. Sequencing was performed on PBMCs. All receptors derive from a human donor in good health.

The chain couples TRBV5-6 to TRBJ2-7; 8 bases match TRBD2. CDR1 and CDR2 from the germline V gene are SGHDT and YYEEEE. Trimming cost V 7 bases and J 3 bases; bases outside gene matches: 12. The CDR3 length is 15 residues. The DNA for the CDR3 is TGTGCCAGCGGTCCGCCGCTAGCGGGTCGCTACGAGCAGTACTTC. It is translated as CASGPPLAGRYEQYF.

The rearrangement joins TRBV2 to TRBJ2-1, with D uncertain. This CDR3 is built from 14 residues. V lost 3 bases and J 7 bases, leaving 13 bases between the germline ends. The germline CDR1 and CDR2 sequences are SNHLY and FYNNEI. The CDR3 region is CASSDVEPLNEQFF. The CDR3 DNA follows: TGTGCCAGCAGTGACGTCGAACCTCTAAATGAGCAGTTCTTC.

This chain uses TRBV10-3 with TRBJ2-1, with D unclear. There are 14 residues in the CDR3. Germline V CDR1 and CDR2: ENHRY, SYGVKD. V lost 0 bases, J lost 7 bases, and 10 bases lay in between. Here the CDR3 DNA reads TGTGCCATCAGTGAGTCGCAAGCGTGGAATGAGCAGTTCTTC. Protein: CAISESQAWNEQFF.

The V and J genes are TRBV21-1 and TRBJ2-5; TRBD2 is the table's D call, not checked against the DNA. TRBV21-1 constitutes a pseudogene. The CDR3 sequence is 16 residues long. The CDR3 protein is CASRRTSGGLRETQYF. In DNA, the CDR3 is TGTGCCAGCCGGAGGACTAGCGGGGGGCTGCGAGAGACCCAGTACTTC.

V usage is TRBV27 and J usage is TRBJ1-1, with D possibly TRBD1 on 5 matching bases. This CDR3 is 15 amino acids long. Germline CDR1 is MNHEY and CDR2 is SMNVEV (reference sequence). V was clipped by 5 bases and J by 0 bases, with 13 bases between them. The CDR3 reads CASSAGLVMNTEAFF. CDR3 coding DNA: TGTGCCAGCAGTGCGGGGCTAGTAATGAACACTGAAGCTTTCTTT.

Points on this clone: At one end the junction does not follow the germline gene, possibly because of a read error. DNA of the CDR3: TGTGCCAGCAGGGGACAGAGTTTCATTAGCGGCTACCCCTTC. This codes for CASRGQSFISGYPF. The chain uses TRBV5-6 and TRBJ1-2, with 7 bases matching TRBD1. This CDR3 comprises 14 residues. Germline V lookup: CDR1 SGHDT, CDR2 YYEEEE.

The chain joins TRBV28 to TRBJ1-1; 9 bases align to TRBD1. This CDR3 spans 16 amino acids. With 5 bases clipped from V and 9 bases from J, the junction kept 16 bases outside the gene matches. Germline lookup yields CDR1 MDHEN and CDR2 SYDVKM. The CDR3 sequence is CASSTYSGTGFPKAFF. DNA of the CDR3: TGTGCCAGCAGTACCTACTCCGGGACAGGGTTCCCCAAAGCTTTCTTT. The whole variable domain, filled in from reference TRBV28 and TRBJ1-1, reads DVKVTQSSRYLVKRTGEKVFLECVQDMDHENMFWYRQDPGLGLRLIYFSYDVKMKEKGDIPEGYSVSREKKERFSLILESASTNQTSMYLCASSTYSGTGFPKAFFGQGTRLTVV.

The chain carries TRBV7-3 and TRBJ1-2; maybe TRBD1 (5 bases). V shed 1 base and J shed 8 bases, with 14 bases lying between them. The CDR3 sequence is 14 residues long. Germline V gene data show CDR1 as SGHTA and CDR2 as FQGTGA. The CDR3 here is CASSLIRQTYGYTF. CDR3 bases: TGTGCCAGCAGCTTAATAAGACAGACCTACGGCTACACCTTC.

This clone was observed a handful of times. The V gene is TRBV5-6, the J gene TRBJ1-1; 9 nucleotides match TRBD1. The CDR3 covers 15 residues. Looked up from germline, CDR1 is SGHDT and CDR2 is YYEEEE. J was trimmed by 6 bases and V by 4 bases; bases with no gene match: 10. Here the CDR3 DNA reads TGTGCCAGCAGCCAGGAACAGGGGGCCGGGTCTGAAGCTTTCTTT. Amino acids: CASSQEQGAGSEAFF.

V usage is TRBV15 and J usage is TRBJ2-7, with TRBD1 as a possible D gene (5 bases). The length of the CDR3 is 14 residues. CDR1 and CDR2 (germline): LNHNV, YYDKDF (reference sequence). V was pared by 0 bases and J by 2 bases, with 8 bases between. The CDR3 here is CATSREGLTYEQYF. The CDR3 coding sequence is TGTGCCACCAGCAGAGAGGGGCTTACCTACGAGCAGTACTTC. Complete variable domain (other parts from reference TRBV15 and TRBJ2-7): DAMVIQNPRYQVTQFGKPVTLSCSQTLNHNVMYWYQQKSSQAPKLLFHYYDKDFNNEADTPDNFQSRRPNTSFCFLDIRSPGLGDTAMYLCATSREGLTYEQYFGPGTRLTVT.

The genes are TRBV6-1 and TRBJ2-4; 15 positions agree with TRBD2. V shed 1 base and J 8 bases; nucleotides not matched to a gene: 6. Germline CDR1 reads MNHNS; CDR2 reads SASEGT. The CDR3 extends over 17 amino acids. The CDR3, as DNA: TGTGCCAGCAGTGAAGGGACTAGCGGGAGGGTCAAGGACATTCAGTACTTC. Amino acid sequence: CASSEGTSGRVKDIQYF.

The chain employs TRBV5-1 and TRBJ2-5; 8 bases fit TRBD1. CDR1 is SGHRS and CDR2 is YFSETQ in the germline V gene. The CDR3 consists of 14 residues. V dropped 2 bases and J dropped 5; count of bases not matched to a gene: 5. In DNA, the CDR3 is TGCGCCAGCAGCTTTGGACAGGGTAGGGAGACCCAGTACTTC. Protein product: CASSFGQGRETQYF.

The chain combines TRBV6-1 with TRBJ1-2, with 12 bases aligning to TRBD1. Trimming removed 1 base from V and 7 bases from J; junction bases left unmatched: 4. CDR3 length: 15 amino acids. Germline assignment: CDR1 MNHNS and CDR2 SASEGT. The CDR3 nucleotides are TGTGCCAGCAGTGAAGGGGGACAGGGGGCTGGTGGCTACACCTTC. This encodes CASSEGGQGAGGYTF.

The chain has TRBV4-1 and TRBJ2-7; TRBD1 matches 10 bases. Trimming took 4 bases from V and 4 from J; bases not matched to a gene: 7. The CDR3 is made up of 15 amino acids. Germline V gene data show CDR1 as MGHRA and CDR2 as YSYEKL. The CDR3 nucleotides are TGCGCCAGCAGCCCCGAGGGACAGGGGAAGTACGAGCAGTACTTC. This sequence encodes CASSPEGQGKYEQYF.

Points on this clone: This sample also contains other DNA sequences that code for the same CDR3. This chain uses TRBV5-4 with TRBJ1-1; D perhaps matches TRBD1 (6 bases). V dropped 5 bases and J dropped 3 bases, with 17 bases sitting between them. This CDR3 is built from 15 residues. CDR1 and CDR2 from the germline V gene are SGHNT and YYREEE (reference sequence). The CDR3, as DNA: TGTGCCAGCAGAGATGCTTCGGACAGAGACACTGAAGCTTTCTTT. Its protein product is CASRDASDRDTEAFF.

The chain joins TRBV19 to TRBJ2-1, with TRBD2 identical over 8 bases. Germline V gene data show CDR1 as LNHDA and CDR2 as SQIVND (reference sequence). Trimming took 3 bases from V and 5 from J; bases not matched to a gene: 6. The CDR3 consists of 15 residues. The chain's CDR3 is CASSIGLAGDNEQFF. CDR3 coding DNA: TGTGCCAGTAGTATCGGCCTAGCGGGCGACAATGAGCAGTTCTTC.

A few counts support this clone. The CDR3 is CASSYHGTAKYEQYF. CDR3 nucleotide sequence: TGTGCCAGCAGTTACCATGGGACAGCAAAATACGAGCAGTACTTC. The chain has TRBV6-6 and TRBJ2-7; TRBD1 matches 7 bases. The CDR3 has 15 amino acids. The trim removed 2 bases at V and 4 bases at J, leaving 8 bases unmatched. The germline V gene has CDR1 MNHNY and CDR2 SVGAGI (reference sequence).

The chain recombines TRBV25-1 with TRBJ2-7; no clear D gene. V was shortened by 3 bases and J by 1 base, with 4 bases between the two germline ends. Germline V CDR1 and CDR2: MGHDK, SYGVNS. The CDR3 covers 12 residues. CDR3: CASSESSYEQYF. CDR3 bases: TGTGCCAGCAGTGAGTCATCCTACGAGCAGTACTTC.